This TCR beta chain was captured in a study of spatial heterogeneity in lung cancer. The wider study: Detection consistently captured more beta-chain sequences than alpha-chain sequences. Study-wide results and caveats: Whereas they appeared in blood less at follow-up, ubiquitous expanded tumor TCRs appeared there more at resection.

The CDR3 totals 14 residues. The germline gives CDR1 SNHLY, CDR2 FYNNEI. Trimming stripped 4 bases from V and 2 bases from J, with 9 bases between. Time point noted: sample taken at primary tumor resection. In each case, whole RNA from tumor, nontumor lung or frozen PBMC was sequenced unsorted. As to this clonotype: Its antigen remains unidentified.

The study tagged each TCR cDNA molecule with a unique molecular identifier. In TCRdb, the 5' RACE reads were re-called with MiXCR into one record per CDR3 protein. Among about 75,000 distinct CDR3 sequences, less than 15% were seen once, and the ten largest hold 6.5% to 8.5%. V and J are TRBV2 and TRBJ1-5; tentatively, D is TRBD1 (5 bases). This receptor was identified in a male donor with early-stage non-small cell lung cancer. The starting material was PBMCs, obtained at surgery. The CDR3 here is CASSAQAGNQPQHF. CDR3 nucleotide sequence: TGTGCCAGCAGTGCACAGGCCGGCAATCAGCCCCAGCATTTT.